The T cell receptor (beta chain) under discussion was sequenced for a study of OX40 agonist ivuxolimab in advanced cancers. Whole-study results and caveats: Among the lowest levels of clonal expansion were found in partial responders at 0.1-3.0 mg/kg.

Clones were read by immunoSEQ multiplex PCR, and TCRdb kept only the in-frame ones, dropping some. This table holds about 62,000 clones, 60% to 85% found once. This CDR3 has 17 amino acids. Germline V gene data show CDR1 as LNHDA and CDR2 as SQIVND (reference sequence). Deletions cut 4 bases from V and 5 bases from J, with 22 bases between. To note about this clone: Its antigen is unknown.

The receptor comes from an adult with an advanced solid tumor such as melanoma, head and neck, liver or kidney cancer. The rearrangement joins TRBV19 to TRBJ2-3; possibly TRBD2 for D (6 bases). The material was CD4+ or CD8+ T cells sorted from blood, obtained in a trial of the OX40 agonist ivuxolimab. The CDR3 nucleotides are TGTGCCAGTAGTAAAACCGGGACTTGGGGAGAAGAAGATACGCAGTATTTT. Amino acids: CASSKTGTWGEEDTQYF.